This T cell receptor (beta chain) was sequenced for a study of monozygotic twins with inflammatory bowel disease. Germline V lookup: CDR1 KGHSH, CDR2 LQKENI. The CDR3 consists of 13 residues. cDNA was made in eight separate reactions per sample. Addition of UMIs with a 6-nucleotide sample barcode was achieved by template switching. TCRdb re-called the 5' RACE reads, yielding one record per CDR3 amino acid sequence without DNA. The sample table includes 150,000 or so distinct CDR3 sequences. Comment on this clonotype: Its antigen remains unidentified.

Whole-study findings and limits: Evidence did not back any single strong signal or clonotype linked to IBD.

The specimen sequenced was blood. The receptor was derived from a human donor with ulcerative colitis or Crohn's disease, or a healthy co-twin of an affected twin (not recorded which). The V and J genes are TRBV18 and TRBJ2-5. This chain's CDR3 is CASSPSLQETQYF.